The present T cell receptor beta chain was sequenced within a study of neurological immune-mediated disorders. This CDR3 contains 17 residues. From germline, CDR1 is SGHTA and CDR2 FQGNSA. V was pared by 5 bases and J by 2 bases, with 19 bases between. Described time point: longitudinal time-point 3. The authors obtained over 180 million TCR-beta sequences from 15-18 subjects per sequencing run. MiXCR was run by TCRdb on the 5' RACE reads, yielding one entry per CDR3 protein. There are under 100,000 distinct CDR3 sequences in the sample; under 4.5% occur only once, and less than 7.5% lies in the top ten. This clonotype was seen many times. Its specificity is not known. General study findings and limits: No sharing of CDR3 amino acid sequences was observed among expanded clones across subjects, suggesting private repertoires in all groups. Multiple sclerosis was found to have the least TCR clonal expansion, below healthy controls, and HTLV-1-associated myelopathy the most.

This sequence originates from a woman between 55 and 75 years old with multiple sclerosis. The sample taken for sequencing was PBMCs. J is TRBJ1-5 and V is TRBV7-2, with D possibly being TRBD1 (5 bases). CDR3 DNA sequence: TGTGCCAGCAGCCCAGGACTGAACCGGGACCGCAATCAGCCCCAGCATTTT. Translated: CASSPGLNRDRNQPQHF.